Sequencing of this TCR beta chain was carried out in a study of Ad26.COV2.S vaccination and SARS-CoV-2 variants. With 2 bases removed from V and 2 bases from J, the gap between germline ends came to 10 bases. CDR3 size: 14 residues. Looked up from germline, CDR1 is SGHRS and CDR2 is YFSETQ. Treatment meaning: roughly 18 received Ad26.COV2.S at low or high dose, single or two shots; roughly five received placebo; per-sample allocation not given. Collection of the samples took place on day 63 after the first injection of vaccine or placebo. Boston provided a donor who was an adult aged 18-55 years. An Ad26 vector was used to express Wuhan-strain SARS-CoV-2 spike as the vaccine. Some clones are missing from TCRdb's copy, which holds only in-frame ones; the method was immunoSEQ multiplex PCR. The data contain under 550,000 clones, around 90% of them singletons. The table lists this clone with a few counts. Its antigen is not identified.

Overall study findings and caveats: Reportedly, spike-specific CD8+ and CD4+ T cell responses achieved substantial breadth once vaccination had taken place.

The sequences come from peripheral blood, collected in a trial of Ad26.COV2.S vaccine versus placebo. The V call is TRBV5-1, the J call TRBJ1-1; a weak D match, TRBD1 (5 bases). The clonotype comes from a person between 18 and 65 years old who received the Ad26.COV2.S COVID-19 vaccine or a placebo. The CDR3 region is CASSFQGGNTEAFF. CDR3 in DNA: TGCGCCAGCAGCTTCCAGGGAGGTAACACTGAAGCTTTCTTT.